This passage covers 19 T cell receptor beta chains from one sample sequenced in a study of Graves' ophthalmopathy and Graves' hyperthyroidism (dated by TCRdb to 2016 to 2019). Instrument used: Illumina HiSeq 2000. TCR beta CDR3 regions were amplified from RNA transcripts for repertoire sequencing. The first round of RT-PCR was done with HTBI primers and the Qiagen OneStep RT-PCR kit, and was followed by a second round of multiplex PCR, then size selection and purification. Starting from the raw public reads, TCRdb applied fastp trimming at Q25, assembled clones with MiXCR and retained in-frame beta chains. Rows merge per CDR3 protein into single entries with the most common DNA and genes. The sample table shows roughly 700,000 distinct CDR3 sequences, and 35% to 50% are seen once. The ten top clones hold about 40% of the sample. Sequencing used peripheral blood. The receptors come from an adult man with Graves' ophthalmopathy.

Turning to this clonotype: A clone one base away is much larger, so this may be a read error. This chain joins TRBV7-3 and TRBJ1-2; 8 nucleotides agree with TRBD1. Unmatched junction bases numbered 4, after V lost 4 bases and J lost 6 bases. The CDR3 has 13 amino acids. Germline V lookup: CDR1 SGHTA, CDR2 FQGTGA. The chain's CDR3 is CASSSATGDGYTF. CDR3 DNA sequence: TGTGCCAGCAGCTCCGCGACAGGGGATGGCTACACCTTC.

As to this clonotype: One end of the junction is discordant with germline, which a read error may explain. The rearrangement links TRBV7-9 to TRBJ1-1; D is unresolved. The germline gives CDR1 SEHNR, CDR2 FQNEAQ (reference sequence). This CDR3 has 14 residues. The CDR3, as DNA: TGTGCCAGCAGCTTAAAGGAGATGAACACTGAAGTTTTCTTT. Translation gives CASSLKEMNTEVFF.

The CDR3 region has the DNA TGTGCCAGCAGCTCACCAAGGACAACCCAGAACACTGAAGCTTTCTTT. Translated, it gives CASSSPRTTQNTEAFF. The rearrangement links TRBV7-1 to TRBJ1-1; D may be TRBD1 (5 bases). Being an ORF, TRBV7-1 has a function that is uncertain. This CDR3 spans 16 amino acids. V was pared by 2 bases and J by 1 base, with 14 bases between.

This clonotype was observed a few times. The rearrangement links TRBV19 to TRBJ1-2; no clear D. Germline CDR1 LNHDA, CDR2 SQIVND (reference sequence). This CDR3 is built from 16 residues. V lost 4 bases and J lost 4, with 19 bases in between. The CDR3: CASSTLHVAPSYGYTF. In DNA form, the CDR3 reads TGTGCCAGTAGTACCCTGCATGTTGCTCCTTCCTATGGCTACACCTTC.

This clonotype was detected only once. The V and J genes are TRBV2 and TRBJ1-2; 8 bases map to TRBD1. From germline, CDR1 is SNHLY and CDR2 FYNNEI. The CDR3 spans 16 residues. Unmatched junction bases numbered 14, after V lost 7 bases and J lost 4 bases. CDR3: CASTSVGTGSLYGYTF. Here the CDR3 DNA reads TGTGCCAGCACCTCCGTCGGGACAGGCTCTCTCTATGGCTACACCTTC.

This clonotype was seen ten or more times. The rearrangement uses TRBV29-1 and TRBJ1-1; D unclear. The CDR3 is 14 residues long. V dropped 0 bases and J dropped 0 bases, with 8 bases sitting between them. The V gene's germline CDR1 is SQVTM and CDR2 ANQGSEA. Here the CDR3 DNA reads TGCAGCGTTGAAGACTTCAGCATGAACACTGAAGCTTTCTTT. Encoded protein: CSVEDFSMNTEAFF.

The CDR3 region is CASSPSLANEKLFF. The CDR3 DNA is TGTGCCAGCAGCCCCAGTTTGGCTAATGAAAAACTGTTTTTT. This rearrangement joins TRBV7-9 to TRBJ1-4; no reliable D call. The V end lost 5 bases, the J end lost 3 bases, and 10 bases lay between the germline ends. The CDR3 is made up of 14 amino acids. Germline CDR1 and CDR2: SEHNR and FQNEAQ (reference sequence).

This clonotype appeared many times. This chain joins TRBV15 and TRBJ2-5; tentatively, D is TRBD2 (6 bases). Germline-derived CDR1 and CDR2 are LNHNV and YYDKDF (reference sequence). The CDR3 spans 15 residues. V lost 0 bases and J lost 5, with 13 bases in between. This chain's CDR3 is CATSRDRAGRETQYF. CDR3 DNA sequence: TGTGCCACCAGCAGAGATAGAGCAGGGAGGGAGACCCAGTACTTC. Supplemented by reference TRBV15 and TRBJ2-5, the full variable domain reads DAMVIQNPRYQVTQFGKPVTLSCSQTLNHNVMYWYQQKSSQAPKLLFHYYDKDFNNEADTPDNFQSRRPNTSFCFLDIRSPGLGDTAMYLCATSRDRAGRETQYFGPGTRLLVL.

This chain links TRBV2 with TRBJ2-5; D gene unclear. The CDR3 is 12 residues long. The germline V gene has CDR1 SNHLY and CDR2 FYNNEI. The V and J ends lost 5 bases and 5 bases respectively, with 9 bases between them. The CDR3 DNA follows: TGTGCCAGCAGTTCCAAACCGGAGACCCAGTACTTC. Translating it yields CASSSKPETQYF. Variable domain in full (rest from reference TRBV2 and TRBJ2-5): EPEVTQTPSHQVTQMGQEVILRCVPISNHLYFYWYRQILGQKVEFLVSFYNNEISEKSEIFDDQFSVERPDGSNFTLKIRSTKLEDSAMYFCASSSKPETQYFGPGTRLLVL.

This clonotype appeared many times. The rearrangement joins TRBV6-5 to TRBJ1-2; 8 bases are shared with TRBD1. V shed 6 bases, J shed 5 bases, and the junction held 8 bases outside the gene matches. The CDR3 runs 14 residues. The germline CDR1 and CDR2 sequences are MNHEY and SVGAGI. The CDR3 region is CASRGVGTGYGYTF. The CDR3 DNA reads TGTGCCAGCAGGGGAGTGGGGACAGGATATGGCTACACCTTC.

This clonotype appeared many times. The rearrangement joins TRBV5-8 to TRBJ1-1, with D tentatively TRBD1 (5 bases). Germline V gene data show CDR1 as SGHTS and CDR2 as YDEGEE. V lost 3 bases, J lost 7 bases, and 7 bases lay in between. The CDR3 runs 11 residues. The CDR3 reads CASSSTDEAFF. The CDR3 nucleotides read TGTGCCAGCAGCTCGACAGATGAAGCTTTCTTT.

The chain recombines TRBV29-1 with TRBJ1-2; TRBD1 matches at 7 bases. The J segment lost 4 bases and the V segment lost 7 bases, leaving 6 bases of the junction unmatched. The CDR3 loop spans 12 amino acids. From germline, CDR1 is SQVTM and CDR2 ANQGSEA. The CDR3 here is CSGEDRAYGYTF. CDR3 DNA sequence: TGCAGCGGCGAAGACAGGGCCTATGGCTACACCTTC.

V usage is TRBV5-1 and J usage is TRBJ1-2; D unresolved. Trimming removed 4 bases from V and 4 bases from J, with 14 bases in between. CDR1 is SGHRS and CDR2 is YFSETQ in the germline V gene. The CDR3 is made up of 14 amino acids. CDR3 residues: CASSQDQRGYGYTF. The DNA for the CDR3 is TGCGCCAGCAGCCAAGACCAGCGGGGCTATGGCTACACCTTC.

Of note for this clonotype: No conserved phenylalanine or tryptophan is present at the end of the CDR3, so a read error is the likely explanation. V usage is TRBV10-3 and J usage is TRBJ2-2; no reliable D call. Looked up from germline, CDR1 is ENHRY and CDR2 is SYGVKD. The CDR3 loop spans 16 amino acids. V was trimmed by 2 bases and J by 7 bases, leaving 17 bases between them. CDR3 nucleotide sequence: TGTGCCATCAGTGAGCTGAGCAGACAACATAGCGGGGAGCTGTTTGTT. Its protein product is CAISELSRQHSGELFV.

The chain combines TRBV25-1 with TRBJ1-2; the match to TRBD1 covers 7 bases. The junction had 7 bases not matched to a gene; V was cut back by 1 base and J by 5 bases. The CDR3 extends over 15 amino acids. Per germline, CDR1 MGHDK and CDR2 SYGVNS. The CDR3 here is CASSESSTGMYGYTF. The CDR3 nucleotides are TGTGCCAGCAGTGAATCGTCGACAGGGATGTATGGCTACACCTTC.

This clonotype was seen many times. The rearrangement links TRBV29-1 to TRBJ1-2; 7 nucleotides agree with TRBD1. V dropped 2 bases and J dropped 8; count of bases not matched to a gene: 17. The CDR3 has 16 amino acids. The V gene's germline CDR1 is SQVTM and CDR2 ANQGSEA. The CDR3 bases are TGCAGCGTTGAACGGGGGGACGGGACAGCATTGGGGGGCTACACCTTC. Its translation: CSVERGDGTALGGYTF.

The chain has TRBV19 and TRBJ2-5, with D perhaps given as TRBD1 or TRBD2 (6 bases each). The CDR3 runs 14 residues. Germline V lookup: CDR1 LNHDA, CDR2 SQIVND (reference sequence). The V end lost 5 bases, the J end lost 5 bases, and 15 bases lay between the germline ends. CDR3 protein: CASSFRGRSETQYF. Here the CDR3 DNA reads TGTGCCAGTAGTTTCCGGGGGCGCAGTGAGACCCAGTACTTC.

CDR3 nucleotide sequence: TGCAGTGCTAGCGGGACAGGGGATAATTCACCCCTCCACTTT. This translates into CSASGTGDNSPLHF. The V and J genes are TRBV20-1 and TRBJ1-6, with TRBD1 matching over 10 bases. CDR1 is DFQATT and CDR2 is SNEGSKA in the germline V gene (reference sequence). The CDR3 sequence is 14 residues long. Germline trimming cut 3 bases from V and 5 bases from J; bases unmatched to any gene: 1.

The chain links TRBV20-1 to TRBJ1-5; D not resolved. CDR3 length equals 15 residues. The V gene's germline CDR1 is DFQATT and CDR2 SNEGSKA (reference sequence). V lost 0 bases, J lost 0 bases, and 9 bases lay in between. CDR3 sequence (DNA): TGCAGTGCTAGAGATCCCAGTGATAGCAATCAGCCCCAGCATTTT. Translating gives CSARDPSDSNQPQHF.